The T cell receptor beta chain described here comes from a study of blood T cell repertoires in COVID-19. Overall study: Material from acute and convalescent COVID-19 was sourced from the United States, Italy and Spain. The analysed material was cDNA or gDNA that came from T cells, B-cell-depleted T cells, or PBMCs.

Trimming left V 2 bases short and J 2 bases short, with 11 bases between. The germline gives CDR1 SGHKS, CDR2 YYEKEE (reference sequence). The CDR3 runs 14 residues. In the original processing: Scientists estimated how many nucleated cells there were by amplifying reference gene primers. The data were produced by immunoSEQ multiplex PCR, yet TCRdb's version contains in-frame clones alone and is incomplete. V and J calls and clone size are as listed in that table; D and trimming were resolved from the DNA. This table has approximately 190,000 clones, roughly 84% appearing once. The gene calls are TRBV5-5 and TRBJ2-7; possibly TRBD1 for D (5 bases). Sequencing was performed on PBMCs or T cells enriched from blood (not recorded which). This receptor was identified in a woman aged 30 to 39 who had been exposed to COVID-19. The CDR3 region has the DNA TGTGCCAGCAGCTTCGTTCAGGGCCCCTACGAGCAGTACTTC. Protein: CASSFVQGPYEQYF. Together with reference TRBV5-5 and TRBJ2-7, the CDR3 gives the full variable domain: DAGVTQSPTHLIKTRGQQVTLRCSPISGHKSVSWYQQVLGQGPQFIFQYYEKEERGRGNFPDRFSARQFPNYSSELNVNALLLGDSALYLCASSFVQGPYEQYFGPGTRLTVT.